These 12 T cell receptor beta chains originate from one sample sequenced in a study of cytomegalovirus exposure and HLA in healthy donors. Researchers ran the PCR with 60 Vbeta and 13 Jbeta primers. Generated by immunoSEQ multiplex PCR, the TCRdb table keeps only in-frame clones and is missing some. This sample has approximately 91,000 clones, with about 70% found just once. The sequenced sample was PBMCs. The source is a female donor in good health and CMV-seronegative.

V and J are TRBV7-3 and TRBJ1-1; D call uncertain. V lost 1 base and J lost 6, with 9 bases in between. The CDR3 extends over 13 amino acids. Germline V gene sequence: CDR1 SGHTA, CDR2 FQGTGA. The chain's CDR3 is CASSLNGGAEAFF. The CDR3 DNA follows: TGTGCCAGCAGCTTAAATGGAGGCGCTGAAGCTTTCTTT.

About this clone: The junction departs from germline at one end; a sequencing error may be responsible. This chain joins TRBV2 and TRBJ2-7; 13 bases map to TRBD2. This CDR3 has 12 residues. From germline, CDR1 is SNHLY and CDR2 FYNNEI. CDR3 in amino acids: CASSVTSGRFFW. In DNA form, the CDR3 reads TGTGCCAGCAGTGTGACTAGCGGGAGGTTTTTTTGG.

The chain is built from TRBV6-5 and TRBJ1-4; D call uncertain. This CDR3 region has 12 residues. The ends were cut back, 6 bases at V and 11 bases at J, with 13 bases in the middle. The germline V gene has CDR1 MNHEY and CDR2 SVGAGI. CDR3 protein: CASRQKGGKLFF. In nucleotides, the CDR3 is TGTGCCAGCAGACAAAAGGGAGGGAAACTGTTTTTT.

This chain uses TRBV11-1 with TRBJ2-1; 15 bases fit TRBD2. This CDR3 spans 15 amino acids. Germline lookup yields CDR1 SGHAT and CDR2 FQDESV (reference sequence). J was trimmed by 15 bases and V by 1 base; bases with no gene match: 7. CDR3 region: CASSLGGLAGGRVFF. Written as DNA, the CDR3 is TGTGCCAGCAGCTTAGGGGGACTAGCGGGAGGTAGGGTGTTCTTC.

This clone was observed a handful of times. V and J are TRBV19 and TRBJ2-1; the D gene is possibly TRBD2 (6 bases). This CDR3 has 14 amino acids. Per germline, CDR1 LNHDA and CDR2 SQIVND (reference sequence). With 5 bases removed from V and 6 bases from J, the gap between germline ends came to 14 bases. The CDR3 loop is CASSAGSWFNEQFF. CDR3 DNA sequence: TGTGCCAGTAGTGCCGGGAGCTGGTTCAATGAGCAGTTCTTC.

This clone was detected a few times. In DNA, the CDR3 is TGTGCCAGCAGCCCTAGCGGGGGGTCCTACGAGCAGTACTTC. This sequence encodes CASSPSGGSYEQYF. The chain couples TRBV7-8 to TRBJ2-7; 11 nucleotides line up with TRBD2. The V gene end was trimmed by 5 bases and the J gene end by 1 base; junction bases not matched to a gene: 1. CDR3 length equals 14 residues. CDR1 is SGHVS, CDR2 FQNEAQ, per germline.

The V call is TRBV4-2, the J call TRBJ2-1; no clear D. V was clipped by 1 base and J by 1 base, with 8 bases between them. This CDR3 has 15 amino acids. Germline V gene sequence: CDR1 LGHNA, CDR2 YNFKEQ. The CDR3: CASSQGMRSYNEQFF. The CDR3 coding sequence is TGTGCCAGCAGCCAAGGTATGAGGTCCTACAATGAGCAGTTCTTC.

This clone appeared once. The same CDR3 arises from other DNA sequences in this sample as well. Here the CDR3 reads CASSYSQISGNTIYF. CDR3 DNA sequence: TGTGCCAGCAGTTACTCACAGATCTCTGGAAACACCATATATTTT. The chain uses TRBV6-5 and TRBJ1-3; no definite D call. The germline V and J ends were trimmed by 0 bases and 0 bases, with 6 bases remaining between them. This CDR3 has 15 amino acids. Germline loops: CDR1 MNHEY, CDR2 SVGAGI.

This CDR3 is CAISESTLAGADTQYF. The DNA for the CDR3 is TGTGCCATCAGTGAGTCGACACTAGCGGGTGCAGATACGCAGTATTTT. The chain is built from TRBV10-3 and TRBJ2-3; 9 positions match TRBD2. The germline V gene has CDR1 ENHRY and CDR2 SYGVKD. With 0 bases clipped from V and 4 bases from J, the junction kept 5 bases outside the gene matches. The CDR3 is made up of 16 amino acids.

The rearrangement links TRBV28 to TRBJ2-1; TRBD2 might be the D (6 bases). The CDR3 loop spans 16 amino acids. CDR1 and CDR2 (germline): MDHEN, SYDVKM. The germline V and J ends were trimmed by 4 bases and 0 bases, with 13 bases remaining between them. CDR3 bases: TGTGCCAGCAGTTACGGGCGGGGCAGCTCCTACAATGAGCAGTTCTTC. Encoded protein: CASSYGRGSSYNEQFF.

The chain links TRBV15 to TRBJ1-6, with D possibly TRBD1 on 6 matching bases. The CDR3 is 13 amino acids. In germline, CDR1 is LNHNV, CDR2 YYDKDF (reference sequence). V lost 8 bases, J lost 7 bases, and 12 bases lay in between. In DNA, the CDR3 is TGTGCCACCTCACAGGGCGAAAATTCACCCCTCCACTTT. Translated, it gives CATSQGENSPLHF. Full variable domain (rest looked up from reference TRBV15 and TRBJ1-6): DAMVIQNPRYQVTQFGKPVTLSCSQTLNHNVMYWYQQKSSQAPKLLFHYYDKDFNNEADTPDNFQSRRPNTSFCFLDIRSPGLGDTAMYLCATSQGENSPLHFGNGTRLTVT.

The chain combines TRBV9 with TRBJ2-7; a possible D gene is TRBD1 (6 bases). V was pared by 0 bases and J by 3 bases, with 10 bases between. This CDR3 has 14 amino acids. The germline gives CDR1 SGDLS, CDR2 YYNGEE. The CDR3 spells CASSVGDTNYEQYF. In DNA, the CDR3 is TGTGCCAGCAGCGTAGGGGACACCAACTACGAGCAGTACTTC.